This entry lists 21 T cell receptor beta chains sequenced from one sample in a study of identical twins. TCRdb independently ran MiXCR on the 5' RACE reads; one entry per CDR3 protein. Of roughly 500,000 distinct CDR3 sequences listed, around 20% are singletons. This sample also belongs to another study, concerning T cells expressing NK-cell markers.

The specimen sequenced was CD4+ T cells sorted from blood. These receptors all stem from a woman aged 18-35 years in good health.

The gene calls are TRBV7-2 and TRBJ2-1; 10 nucleotides match TRBD2. The CDR3 runs to 15 residues. V trimming: 4 bases; J trimming: 12 bases; junction bases outside the gene matches: 12. CDR1 and CDR2 (germline): SGHTA, FQGNSA. CDR3 DNA: TGTGCCAGCAGCTCCGGGAAAGCGGGAGGGCCCTGGCAGTTCTTC. It encodes CASSSGKAGGPWQFF.

This sequence joins TRBV12-3 or TRBV12-4 and TRBJ1-1; D call uncertain. The CDR3 sequence is 12 residues long. V was shortened by 6 bases and J by 3 bases, with 8 bases between the two germline ends. The DNA of the CDR3 is TGTGCCAGCAGAATTCGGGACACTGAAGCTTTCTTT. The encoded protein is CASRIRDTEAFF.

There are many counts of this clonotype. The J gene is TRBJ2-5, the V gene TRBV5-1; 8 nucleotides agree with TRBD2. Germline V gene lookup returns CDR1 SGHRS and CDR2 YFSETQ. This CDR3 comprises 14 residues. Trimming took 4 bases from V and 3 from J; bases not matched to a gene: 5. Here the CDR3 reads CASSPGLAEETQYF. CDR3 nucleotides: TGCGCCAGCAGCCCCGGACTAGCCGAAGAGACCCAGTACTTC.

This clonotype was detected a few times. The rearrangement joins TRBV20-1 to TRBJ1-5, with D hard to call. CDR1 is DFQATT, CDR2 SNEGSKA, per germline (reference sequence). V shed 0 bases and J shed 5 bases, with 8 bases lying between them. The CDR3 sequence is 13 residues long. CDR3 residues: CSAREVLDQPQHF. The CDR3, as DNA: TGCAGTGCTAGAGAGGTTTTAGATCAGCCCCAGCATTTT.

The rearrangement links TRBV20-1 to TRBJ2-3; 9 nucleotides match TRBD2. V lost 5 bases, J lost 4 bases, and 13 bases stayed unmatched. This CDR3 contains 16 residues. The germline CDR1 and CDR2 sequences are DFQATT and SNEGSKA (reference sequence). The CDR3 region has the DNA TGCAGTGCTGGGATTAGCGGGAGAGGGTCCGCAGATACGCAGTATTTT. Protein product: CSAGISGRGSADTQYF.

This clonotype showed up many times. V gene TRBV5-1 combines with J gene TRBJ2-6; tentatively, D is TRBD1 (6 bases). The V and J ends lost 9 bases and 2 bases respectively, with 18 bases between them. The CDR3 is made up of 16 amino acids. Germline V lookup: CDR1 SGHRS, CDR2 YFSETQ. For the CDR3, the DNA is TGCGCCACCCAGACAGGTTTAGTTGCTGGGGCCAACGTCCTGACTTTC. As protein: CATQTGLVAGANVLTF.

This clonotype was seen more than once but under ten times. This chain uses TRBV24-1 with TRBJ1-2, with a possible D match to TRBD1 (5 bases). Trimming took off 6 bases at V and 2 bases at J, with 9 bases between the two ends. Germline-derived CDR1 and CDR2 are KGHDR and SFDVKD. This CDR3 is 13 amino acids long. Here the CDR3 DNA reads TGTGCCACCAGTCAAGGGACCAACTATGGCTACACCTTC. Translation: CATSQGTNYGYTF.

The rearrangement joins TRBV5-6 to TRBJ2-1; 7 bases line up with TRBD2. V was pared by 4 bases and J by 4 bases, with 11 bases of the junction left unmatched. The CDR3 sequence is 16 residues long. Germline V gene lookup returns CDR1 SGHDT and CDR2 YYEEEE. Here the CDR3 DNA reads TGTGCCAGCAGCCCTTTGAGAGCGGGGAGATACAATGAGCAGTTCTTC. Amino acids: CASSPLRAGRYNEQFF.

This clonotype was observed a handful of times. This chain links TRBV6-5 with TRBJ1-2; D call uncertain. This CDR3 region has 17 residues. V lost 0 bases, J lost 0 bases, and 14 bases lay in between. Germline assignment: CDR1 MNHEY and CDR2 SVGAGI. As DNA, the CDR3 is TGTGCCAGCAGTTACTCGATACTAGGCTCCGCTAACTATGGCTACACCTTC. Amino acid sequence: CASSYSILGSANYGYTF.

V gene TRBV5-1 combines with J gene TRBJ2-7; 7 bases are a match to TRBD1. The J segment lost 4 bases and the V segment lost 4 bases, leaving 8 bases of the junction unmatched. This CDR3 has 14 residues. CDR1 SGHRS and CDR2 YFSETQ come from the germline V gene. The CDR3 DNA reads as TGCGCCAGCAGCGATCCGGGACAGCCTTACGAGCAGTACTTC. Its translation is CASSDPGQPYEQYF.

This clonotype was observed a handful of times. The V gene is TRBV20-1, the J gene TRBJ2-7; the match to TRBD2 covers 11 bases. Per germline, CDR1 DFQATT and CDR2 SNEGSKA (reference sequence). The CDR3 is made up of 15 amino acids. V lost 3 bases to trimming and J lost 4 bases; unmatched junction nucleotides: 8. The CDR3 region has the DNA TGCAGTGCTAGTTTAATGACTAGCGGGACTTACGAGCAGTACTTC. Amino acids: CSASLMTSGTYEQYF.

This chain connects TRBV4-2 to TRBJ2-3; TRBD2 matches at 11 bases. CDR3 length: 16 amino acids. Germline V gene data show CDR1 as LGHNA and CDR2 as YNFKEQ. Trimming at V came to 2 bases and at J to 1 base, leaving 2 bases not matched to a gene. CDR3 sequence: CASSQPLAGGTDTQYF. The CDR3 DNA sequence: TGTGCCAGCAGCCAACCACTAGCGGGGGGCACAGATACGCAGTATTTT.

The chain links TRBV7-8 to TRBJ1-2, with D tentatively TRBD1 (5 bases). CDR3 length: 17 residues. The germline gives CDR1 SGHVS, CDR2 FQNEAQ. V gave up 3 bases and J gave up 3 bases, with 20 bases separating them. CDR3 region: CASSLKGHPRWDYGYTF. The CDR3, as DNA: TGTGCCAGCAGCTTGAAAGGACATCCAAGATGGGACTATGGCTACACCTTC.

The V call is TRBV10-3, the J call TRBJ2-1; 12 bases agree with TRBD1. Germline CDR1 ENHRY, CDR2 SYGVKD. The ends lost 8 bases at V and 10 bases at J; junction bases unmatched: 6. The CDR3 sequence is 13 residues long. CDR3: CAIEGTGGTEQFF. The CDR3 DNA is TGTGCCATCGAAGGGACAGGGGGCACGGAGCAGTTCTTC.

This chain's CDR3 is CSVVAVQETQYF. The CDR3 DNA sequence: TGCAGCGTTGTAGCGGTCCAAGAGACCCAGTACTTC. The chain joins TRBV29-1 to TRBJ2-5, with a weak D call TRBD2 (6 bases). This CDR3 is built from 12 residues. Germline lookup yields CDR1 SQVTM and CDR2 ANQGSEA. Trimming shortened V by 4 bases and J by 1 base, and 7 bases separated the two germline ends. Supplemented by reference TRBV29-1 and TRBJ2-5, the full variable domain reads SAVISQKPSRDICQRGTSLTIQCQVDSQVTMMFWYRQQPGQSLTLIATANQGSEATYESGFVIDKFPISRPNLTFSTLTVSNMSPEDSSIYLCSVVAVQETQYFGPGTRLLVL.

The genes are TRBV12-3 or TRBV12-4 and TRBJ2-7, with TRBD1 matching 10 bases. V lost 5 bases, J lost 2 bases, and 3 bases stayed unmatched. This CDR3 is built from 14 residues. CDR3 residues: CASSRTGGPYEQYF. The CDR3 nucleotides read TGTGCCAGCAGTAGGACAGGGGGGCCCTACGAGCAGTACTTC.

This clonotype was observed a handful of times. The chain carries TRBV20-1 and TRBJ2-1, with 10 nucleotides matching TRBD1. CDR1 DFQATT and CDR2 SNEGSKA come from the germline V gene (reference sequence). V trimming: 1 base; J trimming: 11 bases; junction bases outside the gene matches: 5. CDR3 length: 13 amino acids. Here the CDR3 DNA reads TGCAGTGCTAGAGGGGACAGGGGAGGGAAGCAGTTCTTC. Protein: CSARGDRGGKQFF.

This clonotype was seen only once. The V gene is TRBV30, the J gene TRBJ1-2; a weak D match, TRBD1 (6 bases). Germline CDR1 reads GTSNPN; CDR2 reads SVGIG (reference sequence). The V gene lost 6 bases and the J gene lost 2 bases, with 7 bases spanning the gap. The CDR3 is 11 residues long. CDR3 region: CACGQNYGYTF. In DNA, the CDR3 is TGTGCCTGCGGACAGAACTATGGCTACACCTTC.

This chain uses TRBV14 with TRBJ2-2; D gene unclear. Trimming cost V 4 bases and J 8 bases, with 14 bases left between them. This CDR3 has 14 residues. The V gene's germline CDR1 is SGHDN and CDR2 FVKESK. The CDR3 bases are TGTGCCAGCAGCCTTATGAGGTCAACAGGGGAGCTGTTTTTT. It translates to CASSLMRSTGELFF.

CDR3 sequence (DNA): TGCGCCAGCAAACAGCCGGGGAGTTCTGAAGCTTTCTTT. Protein: CASKQPGSSEAFF. This chain joins TRBV5-1 and TRBJ1-1; D gene uncertain. Trimming removed 6 bases at V and 6 bases at J, with 15 bases between. CDR3 size: 13 residues. Germline V gene lookup returns CDR1 SGHRS and CDR2 YFSETQ.

This clonotype has more than one count but fewer than ten. The V gene is TRBV6-2 or TRBV6-3, the J gene TRBJ2-7; no clear D gene. The CDR3 has 11 amino acids. CDR1 MNHEY and CDR2 SVGEGT come from the germline V gene. The germline V and J ends were trimmed by 0 bases and 5 bases, with 2 bases remaining between them. This CDR3 is CASSYSNEQYF. The CDR3 DNA is TGTGCCAGCAGTTACTCGAACGAGCAGTACTTC.